A selection of T cell receptor beta chains follows, all from one sample in a study of naive and memory T cell subsets. Via MiXCR, TCRdb re-called the UMI-ligation and nested PCR reads, giving one row per CDR3 protein. Among 20,000 to 25,000 distinct CDR3 sequences listed, around 6% were seen once. Material: skin, obtained from a tuberculin skin test site. These receptors were taken from an adult in good health. Each CDR3 is given with its conserved first and last residue. Each record gives: V gene, J gene, D gene, clone size, CDR3 protein, CDR3 DNA. A D gene is named only where the DNA matches it firmly. Not all rows give a size; the values are once, few, many and, for expanded clones, a class.

v_call: TRBV20-1; j_call: TRBJ2-3; d_call: TRBD2; clone_size: few; cdr3_aa: CSARRGRAFTDTQYF; cdr3_nt: TGCAGTGCTAGACGAGGGAGGGCTTTCACAGATACGCAGTATTTT
v_call: TRBV6-5; j_call: TRBJ2-1; d_call: NA; clone_size: many; cdr3_aa: CASSYSGSYNEQFF; cdr3_nt: TGTGCCAGCAGTTACTCCGGCAGCTACAATGAGCAGTTCTTC
v_call: TRBV20-1; j_call: TRBJ1-1; d_call: TRBD1; clone_size: many; cdr3_aa: CSARDGQGGANTEAFF; cdr3_nt: TGCAGTGCTAGAGATGGTCAGGGGGGAGCGAACACTGAAGCTTTCTTT
v_call: TRBV11-2; j_call: TRBJ2-2; d_call: NA; clone_size: few; cdr3_aa: CASRLEGLITGELFF; cdr3_nt: TGTGCCAGCAGACTCGAGGGACTGATCACCGGGGAGCTGTTTTTT
v_call: TRBV15; j_call: TRBJ2-1; d_call: NA; clone_size: many; cdr3_aa: CATSIRQEASYNEQFF; cdr3_nt: TGTGCCACCAGCATCAGGCAGGAGGCCTCCTACAATGAGCAGTTCTTC
v_call: TRBV27; j_call: TRBJ2-7; d_call: TRBD1; clone_size: many; cdr3_aa: CASSLRFSAPGQSDEQYF; cdr3_nt: TGTGCCAGCAGTTTAAGGTTCTCGGCCCCGGGACAGTCGGACGAGCAGTACTTC
v_call: TRBV5-8; j_call: TRBJ2-7; d_call: TRBD1; clone_size: NA; cdr3_aa: CASSRQGQSYEQYF; cdr3_nt: TGTGCCAGCAGTCGACAGGGGCAGTCCTACGAGCAGTACTTC
v_call: TRBV6-5; j_call: TRBJ1-2; d_call: NA; clone_size: many; cdr3_aa: CASSRQANYGYTF; cdr3_nt: TGTGCCAGCAGTAGACAGGCGAACTATGGCTACACCTTC
v_call: TRBV7-2; j_call: TRBJ1-1; d_call: NA; clone_size: many; cdr3_aa: CASGVGTEAFF; cdr3_nt: TGTGCCAGCGGCGTGGGGACTGAAGCTTTCTTT
v_call: TRBV7-2; j_call: TRBJ2-3; d_call: NA; clone_size: medium-sized; cdr3_aa: CASTPRGSGADTQYF; cdr3_nt: TGTGCCAGCACCCCGAGGGGGAGTGGAGCAGATACGCAGTATTTT
v_call: TRBV2; j_call: TRBJ2-1; d_call: NA; clone_size: many; cdr3_aa: CASIEQFF; cdr3_nt: TGTGCCAGCATTGAGCAGTTCTTC
v_call: TRBV20-1; j_call: TRBJ1-4; d_call: NA; clone_size: NA; cdr3_aa: CSARLEGVEKLFF; cdr3_nt: TGCAGTGCTAGATTGGAGGGGGTAGAAAAACTGTTTTTT
v_call: TRBV20-1; j_call: TRBJ2-7; d_call: TRBD1; clone_size: many; cdr3_aa: CSAAGDRASYEQYF; cdr3_nt: TGCAGTGCTGCCGGGGACAGGGCGTCCTACGAGCAGTACTTC
v_call: TRBV20-1; j_call: TRBJ2-1; d_call: TRBD2; clone_size: medium-sized; cdr3_aa: CSARDLGTSSPEQFF; cdr3_nt: TGCAGTGCTAGAGATCTCGGGACTAGCTCCCCTGAGCAGTTCTTC
v_call: TRBV20-1; j_call: TRBJ1-5; d_call: TRBD1; clone_size: many; cdr3_aa: CSARPPRQGIIEPQHF; cdr3_nt: TGCAGTGCTAGACCCCCGAGACAGGGAATCATTGAGCCCCAGCATTTT
v_call: TRBV20-1; j_call: TRBJ1-1; d_call: TRBD1; clone_size: few; cdr3_aa: CSARVAGTGATEAFF; cdr3_nt: TGCAGTGCTAGAGTCGCCGGGACAGGGGCAACTGAAGCTTTCTTT
v_call: TRBV10-3; j_call: TRBJ2-2; d_call: TRBD2; clone_size: many; cdr3_aa: CAIRSTSEGTGELFF; cdr3_nt: TGTGCCATCAGATCGACTAGCGAGGGCACCGGGGAGCTGTTTTTT
v_call: TRBV28; j_call: TRBJ2-1; d_call: TRBD1; clone_size: few; cdr3_aa: CASTPADRVFNEQFF; cdr3_nt: TGTGCCAGCACCCCCGCTGACAGGGTATTCAATGAGCAGTTCTTC
v_call: TRBV5-1; j_call: TRBJ2-3; d_call: NA; clone_size: few; cdr3_aa: CASSLLAADTQYF; cdr3_nt: TGCGCCAGCAGCTTGTTGGCTGCAGATACGCAGTATTTT
v_call: TRBV28; j_call: TRBJ2-1; d_call: TRBD2; clone_size: many; cdr3_aa: CASNLLRELDNEQFF; cdr3_nt: TGTGCCAGCAACCTACTGCGGGAGTTGGACAATGAGCAGTTCTTC
v_call: TRBV7-6; j_call: TRBJ2-1; d_call: NA; clone_size: NA; cdr3_aa: CASSLEVGATYNEQFF; cdr3_nt: TGTGCCAGCAGCTTAGAGGTGGGAGCCACCTACAATGAGCAGTTCTTC
v_call: TRBV9; j_call: TRBJ1-2; d_call: NA; clone_size: many; cdr3_aa: CASSAEGDGFYGYTF; cdr3_nt: TGTGCCAGCAGCGCAGAGGGGGACGGATTCTATGGCTACACCTTC
v_call: TRBV11-2; j_call: TRBJ2-2; d_call: NA; clone_size: few; cdr3_aa: CASSLGPSGELFF; cdr3_nt: TGTGCCAGCAGCTTAGGCCCTTCCGGGGAGCTGTTTTTT
v_call: TRBV4-3; j_call: TRBJ2-3; d_call: NA; clone_size: many; cdr3_aa: CASSQGPLTVTDTQYF; cdr3_nt: TGCGCCAGCAGCCAAGGGCCCTTGACAGTCACAGATACGCAGTATTTT
v_call: TRBV6-6; j_call: TRBJ2-7; d_call: TRBD1; clone_size: many; cdr3_aa: CASSKGTGGAYEQYF; cdr3_nt: TGTGCCAGCAGTAAAGGGACAGGGGGTGCCTACGAGCAGTACTTC
v_call: TRBV7-3; j_call: TRBJ2-1; d_call: TRBD2; clone_size: many; cdr3_aa: CASSSSGSPGNEQFF; cdr3_nt: TGTGCCAGCAGCTCTAGCGGGAGTCCAGGAAATGAGCAGTTCTTC
v_call: TRBV29-1; j_call: TRBJ1-4; d_call: TRBD1; clone_size: many; cdr3_aa: CSVAPLSDRGPNEKLFF; cdr3_nt: TGCAGCGTTGCCCCATTATCCGACAGGGGGCCGAATGAAAAACTGTTTTTT
v_call: TRBV10-3; j_call: TRBJ1-1; d_call: NA; clone_size: NA; cdr3_aa: CAISVSGTEAFF; cdr3_nt: TGTGCCATCAGTGTATCAGGGACTGAAGCTTTCTTT
v_call: TRBV27; j_call: TRBJ2-2; d_call: TRBD1; clone_size: many; cdr3_aa: CASSYYRGGGELFF; cdr3_nt: TGTGCCAGCAGCTATTACAGGGGTGGCGGGGAGCTGTTTTTT
v_call: TRBV5-1; j_call: TRBJ1-4; d_call: NA; clone_size: many; cdr3_aa: CASRENEKLFF; cdr3_nt: TGCGCCAGCAGGGAAAATGAAAAACTGTTTTTT
v_call: TRBV29-1; j_call: TRBJ1-2; d_call: NA; clone_size: NA; cdr3_aa: CSVHTDYRDGYTF; cdr3_nt: TGCAGCGTTCATACCGATTACAGGGATGGCTACACCTTC
v_call: TRBV29-1; j_call: TRBJ1-2; d_call: TRBD1; clone_size: NA; cdr3_aa: CSAPTGGFSNYGYTF; cdr3_nt: TGCAGCGCTCCGACAGGGGGATTTTCTAACTATGGCTACACCTTC
v_call: TRBV6-6; j_call: TRBJ1-3; d_call: NA; clone_size: few; cdr3_aa: CASSYKVGGPLSGNTIYF; cdr3_nt: TGTGCCAGCAGTTACAAGGTTGGAGGACCGCTCTCCGGAAACACCATATATTTT
v_call: TRBV6-2/TRBV6-3; j_call: TRBJ1-1; d_call: NA; clone_size: NA; cdr3_aa: CASTERIISEAFF; cdr3_nt: TGTGCCAGCACCGAGCGGATTATCTCTGAAGCTTTCTTT
v_call: TRBV28; j_call: TRBJ2-1; d_call: NA; clone_size: few; cdr3_aa: CASSTSTRVGGYNEQFF; cdr3_nt: TGTGCCAGCAGTACGTCCACTAGGGTAGGAGGATACAATGAGCAGTTCTTC
v_call: TRBV24-1; j_call: TRBJ2-3; d_call: NA; clone_size: many; cdr3_aa: CATSDLQGSEIFSTDTQYF; cdr3_nt: TGTGCCACCAGTGATTTGCAAGGAAGCGAAATTTTTAGCACAGATACGCAGTATTTT
v_call: TRBV6-2/TRBV6-3; j_call: TRBJ2-3; d_call: NA; clone_size: few; cdr3_aa: CASSAGEHTDTQYF; cdr3_nt: TGTGCCAGCTCGGCCGGGGAACACACAGATACGCAGTATTTT